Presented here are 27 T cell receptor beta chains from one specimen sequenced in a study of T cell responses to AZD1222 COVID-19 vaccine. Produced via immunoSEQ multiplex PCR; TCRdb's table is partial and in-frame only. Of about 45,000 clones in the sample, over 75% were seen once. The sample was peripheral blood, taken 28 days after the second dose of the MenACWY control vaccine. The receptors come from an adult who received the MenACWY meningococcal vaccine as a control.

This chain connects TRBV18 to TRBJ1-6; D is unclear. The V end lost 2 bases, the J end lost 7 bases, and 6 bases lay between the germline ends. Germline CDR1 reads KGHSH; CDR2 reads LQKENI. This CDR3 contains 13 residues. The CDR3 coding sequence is TGTGCCAGCTCACCAACGAGGAATTCACCCCTCCACTTT. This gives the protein CASSPTRNSPLHF.

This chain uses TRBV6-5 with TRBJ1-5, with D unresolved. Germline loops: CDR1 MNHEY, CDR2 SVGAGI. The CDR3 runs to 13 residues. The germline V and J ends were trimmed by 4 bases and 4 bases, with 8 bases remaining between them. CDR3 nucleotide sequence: TGTGCCAGCAGTTCGCGGATTAATCAGCCCCAGCATTTT. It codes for CASSSRINQPQHF.

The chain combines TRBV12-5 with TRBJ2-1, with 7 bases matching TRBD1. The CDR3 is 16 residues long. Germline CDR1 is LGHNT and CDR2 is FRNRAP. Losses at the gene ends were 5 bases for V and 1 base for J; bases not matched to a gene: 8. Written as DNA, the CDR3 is TGTGCTAGTGGTCAACCGACAGGGTCATCCTACAATGAGCAGTTCTTC. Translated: CASGQPTGSSYNEQFF.

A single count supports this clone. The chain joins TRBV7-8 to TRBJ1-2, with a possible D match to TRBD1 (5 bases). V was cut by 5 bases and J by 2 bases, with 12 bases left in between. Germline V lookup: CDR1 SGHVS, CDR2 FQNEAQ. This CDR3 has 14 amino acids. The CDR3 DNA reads TGTGCCAGCAGCCCCTCGGACAAGAACTATGGCTACACCTTC. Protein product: CASSPSDKNYGYTF.

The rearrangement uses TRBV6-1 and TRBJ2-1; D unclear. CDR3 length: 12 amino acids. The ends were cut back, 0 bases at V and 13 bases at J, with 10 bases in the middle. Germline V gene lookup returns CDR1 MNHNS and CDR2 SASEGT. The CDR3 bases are TGTGCCAGCAGTGAAGCGCTCGGGCAACAGTTCTTC. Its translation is CASSEALGQQFF.

The CDR3 region is CASSFGPQRYTF. The CDR3, as DNA: TGTGCCAGCAGTTTTGGCCCCCAGCGCTACACCTTC. The V gene is TRBV12-3 or TRBV12-4, the J gene TRBJ1-2, with unresolved D. V dropped 3 bases and J dropped 9 bases, with 11 bases sitting between them. The CDR3 contains 12 residues.

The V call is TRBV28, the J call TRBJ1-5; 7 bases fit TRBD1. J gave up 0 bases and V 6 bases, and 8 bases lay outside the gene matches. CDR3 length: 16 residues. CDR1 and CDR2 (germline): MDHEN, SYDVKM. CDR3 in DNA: TGTGCCAGCAGACCCCGTGGGACAGCTAGCAATCAGCCCCAGCATTTT. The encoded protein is CASRPRGTASNQPQHF.

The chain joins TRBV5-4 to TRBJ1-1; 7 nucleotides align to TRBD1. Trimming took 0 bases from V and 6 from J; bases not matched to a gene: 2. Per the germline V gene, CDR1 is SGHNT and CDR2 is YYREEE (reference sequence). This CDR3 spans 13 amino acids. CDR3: CASSLGQGAEAFF. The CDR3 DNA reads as TGTGCCAGCAGCTTGGGACAGGGAGCTGAAGCTTTCTTT.

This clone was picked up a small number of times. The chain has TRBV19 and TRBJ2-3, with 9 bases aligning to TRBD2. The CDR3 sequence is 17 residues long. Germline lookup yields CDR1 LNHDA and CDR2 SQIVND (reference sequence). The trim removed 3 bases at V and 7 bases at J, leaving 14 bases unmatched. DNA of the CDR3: TGTGCCAGTAGTATGCCCTTTATAGCGGGAGAAGGGAATACGCAGTATTTT. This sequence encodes CASSMPFIAGEGNTQYF.

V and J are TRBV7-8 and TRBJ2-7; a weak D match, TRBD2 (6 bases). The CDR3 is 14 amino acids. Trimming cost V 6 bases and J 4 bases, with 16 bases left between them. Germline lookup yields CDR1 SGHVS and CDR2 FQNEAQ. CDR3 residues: CASSPVGGWYEQYF. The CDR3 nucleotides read TGTGCCAGCAGTCCGGTCGGGGGTTGGTACGAGCAGTACTTC.

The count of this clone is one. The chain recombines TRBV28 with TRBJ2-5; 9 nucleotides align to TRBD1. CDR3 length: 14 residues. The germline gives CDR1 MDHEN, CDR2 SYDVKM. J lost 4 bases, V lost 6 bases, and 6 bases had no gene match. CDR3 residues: CASRGQGTGETQYF. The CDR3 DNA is TGTGCCAGCAGAGGACAGGGGACTGGAGAGACCCAGTACTTC.

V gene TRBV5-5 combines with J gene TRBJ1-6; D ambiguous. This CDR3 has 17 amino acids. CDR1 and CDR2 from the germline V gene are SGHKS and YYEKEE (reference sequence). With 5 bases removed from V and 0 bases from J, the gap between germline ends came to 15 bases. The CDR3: CASRYEEVNSYNSPLHF. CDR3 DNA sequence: TGTGCCAGCAGATATGAGGAGGTGAACTCCTATAATTCACCCCTCCACTTT.

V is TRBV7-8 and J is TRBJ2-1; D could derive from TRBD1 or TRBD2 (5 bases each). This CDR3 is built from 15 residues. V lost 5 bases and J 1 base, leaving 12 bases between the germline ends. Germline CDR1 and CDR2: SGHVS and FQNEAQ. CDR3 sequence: CASSRDGISYNEQFF. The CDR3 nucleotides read TGTGCCAGCAGCAGGGACGGGATTTCCTACAATGAGCAGTTCTTC.

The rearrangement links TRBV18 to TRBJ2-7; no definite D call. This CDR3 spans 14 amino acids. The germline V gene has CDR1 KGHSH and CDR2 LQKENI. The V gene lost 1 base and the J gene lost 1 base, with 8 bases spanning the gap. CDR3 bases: TGTGCCAGCTCACCACGTAGGGATTCCTACGAGCAGTACTTC. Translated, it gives CASSPRRDSYEQYF.

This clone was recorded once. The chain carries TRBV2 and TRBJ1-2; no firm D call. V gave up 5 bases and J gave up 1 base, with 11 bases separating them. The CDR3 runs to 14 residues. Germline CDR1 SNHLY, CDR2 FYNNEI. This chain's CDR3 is CASSQRGVNYGYTF. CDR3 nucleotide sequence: TGTGCCAGCAGTCAACGCGGGGTTAACTATGGCTACACCTTC.

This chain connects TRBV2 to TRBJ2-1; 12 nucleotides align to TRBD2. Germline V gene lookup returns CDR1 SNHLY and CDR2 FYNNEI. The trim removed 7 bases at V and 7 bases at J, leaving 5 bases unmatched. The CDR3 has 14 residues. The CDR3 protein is CASILTSGRNEQFF. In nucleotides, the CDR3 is TGTGCCAGCATATTAACTAGCGGGAGGAATGAGCAGTTCTTC.

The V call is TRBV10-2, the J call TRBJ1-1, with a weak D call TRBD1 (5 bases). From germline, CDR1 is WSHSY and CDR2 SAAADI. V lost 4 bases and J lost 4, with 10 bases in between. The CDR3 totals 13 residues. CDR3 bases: TGCGCCAGCAGTGGGGGGGTAGGCACTGAAGCTTTCTTT. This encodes CASSGGVGTEAFF.

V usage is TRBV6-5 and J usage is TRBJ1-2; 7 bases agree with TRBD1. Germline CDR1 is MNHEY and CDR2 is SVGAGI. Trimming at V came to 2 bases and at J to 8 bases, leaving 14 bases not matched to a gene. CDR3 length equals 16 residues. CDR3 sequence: CASSYRMWAGGRGYTF. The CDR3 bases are TGTGCCAGCAGTTACCGGATGTGGGCAGGGGGTCGGGGCTACACCTTC.

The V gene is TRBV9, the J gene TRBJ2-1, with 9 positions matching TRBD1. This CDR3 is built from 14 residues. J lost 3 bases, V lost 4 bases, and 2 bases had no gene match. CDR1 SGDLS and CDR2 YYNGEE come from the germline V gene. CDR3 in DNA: TGTGCCAGCAGCTCGACAGGGGGCTACAATGAGCAGTTCTTC. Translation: CASSSTGGYNEQFF. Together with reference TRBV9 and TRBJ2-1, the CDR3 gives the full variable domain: DSGVTQTPKHLITATGQRVTLRCSPRSGDLSVYWYQQSLDQGLQFLIQYYNGEERAKGNILERFSAQQFPDLHSELNLSSLELGDSALYFCASSSTGGYNEQFFGPGTRLTVL.

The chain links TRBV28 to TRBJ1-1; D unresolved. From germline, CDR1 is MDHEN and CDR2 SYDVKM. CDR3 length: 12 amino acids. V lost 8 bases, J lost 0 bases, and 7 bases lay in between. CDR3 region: CASEAVNTEAFF. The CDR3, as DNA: TGTGCCAGCGAAGCCGTGAACACTGAAGCTTTCTTT.

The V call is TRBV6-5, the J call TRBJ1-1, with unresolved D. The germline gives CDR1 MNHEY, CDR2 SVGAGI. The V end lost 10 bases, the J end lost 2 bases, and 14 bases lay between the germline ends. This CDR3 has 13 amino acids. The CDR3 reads CATQRTVNTEAFF. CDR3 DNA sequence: TGTGCCACCCAAAGGACGGTCAACACTGAAGCTTTCTTT.

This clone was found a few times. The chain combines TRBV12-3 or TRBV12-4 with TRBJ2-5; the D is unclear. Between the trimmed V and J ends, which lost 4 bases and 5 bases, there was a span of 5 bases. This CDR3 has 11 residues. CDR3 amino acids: CASSSGETQYF. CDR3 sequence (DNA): TGTGCCAGCAGTTCTGGGGAGACCCAGTACTTC.

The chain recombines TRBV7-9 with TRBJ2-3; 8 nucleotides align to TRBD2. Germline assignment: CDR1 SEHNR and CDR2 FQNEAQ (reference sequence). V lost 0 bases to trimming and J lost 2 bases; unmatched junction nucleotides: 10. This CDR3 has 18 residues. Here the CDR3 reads CASSLALPGLASTDTQYF. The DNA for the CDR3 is TGTGCCAGCAGCTTAGCGCTTCCCGGACTAGCTTCCACAGATACGCAGTATTTT. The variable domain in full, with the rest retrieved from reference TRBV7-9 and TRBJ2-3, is DTGVSQNPRHKITKRGQNVTFRCDPISEHNRLYWYRQTLGQGPEFLTYFQNEAQLEKSRLLSDRFSAERPKGSFSTLEIQRTEQGDSAMYLCASSLALPGLASTDTQYFGPGTRLTVL.

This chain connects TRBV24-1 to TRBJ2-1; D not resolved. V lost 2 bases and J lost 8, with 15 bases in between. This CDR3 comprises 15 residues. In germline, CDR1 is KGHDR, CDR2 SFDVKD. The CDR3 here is CATSDSRTPIDEQFF. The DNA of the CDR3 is TGTGCCACCAGTGATTCCCGGACCCCGATCGATGAGCAGTTCTTC.

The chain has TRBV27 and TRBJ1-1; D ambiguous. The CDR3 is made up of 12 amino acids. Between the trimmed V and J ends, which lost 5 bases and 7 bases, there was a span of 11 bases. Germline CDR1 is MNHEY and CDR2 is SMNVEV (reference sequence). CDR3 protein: CASSPGYGEAFF. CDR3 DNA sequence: TGTGCCAGCAGTCCTGGGTATGGTGAAGCTTTCTTT.

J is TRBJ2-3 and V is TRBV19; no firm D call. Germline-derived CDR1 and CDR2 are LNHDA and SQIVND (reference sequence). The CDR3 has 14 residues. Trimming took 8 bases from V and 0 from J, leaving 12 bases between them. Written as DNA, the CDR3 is TGTGCCAGTGCCGCCCTCCATAGCACAGATACGCAGTATTTT. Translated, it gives CASAALHSTDTQYF. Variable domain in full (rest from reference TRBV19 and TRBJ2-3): DGGITQSPKYLFRKEGQNVTLSCEQNLNHDAMYWYRQDPGQGLRLIYYSQIVNDFQKGDIAEGYSVSREKKESFPLTVTSAQKNPTAFYLCASAALHSTDTQYFGPGTRLTVL.

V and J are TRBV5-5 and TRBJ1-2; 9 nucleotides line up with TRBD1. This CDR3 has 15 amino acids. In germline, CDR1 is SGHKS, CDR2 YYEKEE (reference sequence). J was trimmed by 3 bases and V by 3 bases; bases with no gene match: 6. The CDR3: CASSYRDRADYGYTF. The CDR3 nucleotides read TGTGCCAGCAGCTACCGGGACAGGGCCGACTATGGCTACACCTTC.